The present T cell receptor beta chain was sequenced within a study of blood T cell repertoires in COVID-19. On the study more broadly: COVID-19 samples from acute and convalescent phases originated in the United States, Italy and Spain.

As originally analysed: Nucleated cell counts were estimated from reference gene primer amplification. The data were produced by immunoSEQ multiplex PCR, yet TCRdb's version contains in-frame clones alone and is incomplete. Clone size and the V and J calls come from that table; the DNA yielded D and trimming. The table lists roughly 97,000 clones, approximately 76% of them singletons, with around 7% in the top ten. This TCR derives from a man in his 70s with acute or convalescent COVID-19. Material: peripheral blood.

CDR3 protein: CASRRGAPQDTQYF. Written as DNA, the CDR3 is TGTGCCAGCAGGCGGGGGGCGCCCCAAGATACGCAGTATTTT. The V and J genes are TRBV6-5 and TRBJ2-3; the match to TRBD2 covers 8 bases. The V and J ends lost 6 bases and 5 bases, in that order; junction bases with no gene match: 7. Germline CDR1 is MNHEY and CDR2 is SVGAGI. This CDR3 region has 14 residues.